The rows below give T cell receptor beta chains drawn from one sample of a study of identical twins. TCRdb fed the 5' RACE reads into MiXCR, producing one record per CDR3 protein. The table has over 600,000 distinct CDR3 sequences, 21% seen once. These data are also associated with another study on T cells expressing NK-cell markers.

Sequenced input: PBMCs. The source of these receptors is a woman between 18 and 29 years old in good health. Each CDR3 is given with its conserved first and last residue. Each record gives: J gene, V gene, D gene, clone size, CDR3 DNA, CDR3 protein. D genes are given only for firm matches. Clone size appears in some rows only: once, few, many, or a class for an expanded clone.

TRBJ1-2	TRBV10-3	-	few	TGTGCCATCAGTGAAACAGGAGGTTGGGGCTACACCTTC	CAISETGGWGYTF
TRBJ2-7	TRBV29-1	TRBD2	many	TGCAGCGTTGAAAGGACTAGCGGCTACGAGCAGTACTTC	CSVERTSGYEQYF
TRBJ1-6	TRBV20-1	-	few	TGCAGTGCTTCCGAGAACTTTAATTCACCCCTCCACTTT	CSASENFNSPLHF
TRBJ1-4	TRBV20-1	-	-	TGCAGTGCCATAGTGGGAACGGCTAATGAAAAACTGTTTTTT	CSAIVGTANEKLFF
TRBJ2-7	TRBV20-1	-	-	TGCAGTGCTAGAAGGCTAGAGAACACCTACGAGCAGTACTTC	CSARRLENTYEQYF
TRBJ2-7	TRBV20-1	TRBD1	-	TGCAGTGCTCGAGGGGACAGGGGTAACGAGCAGTACTTC	CSARGDRGNEQYF
TRBJ1-1	TRBV29-1	-	few	TGCAGCGTTGTTGGGAGGCGGGAAAACACTGAAGCTTTCTTT	CSVVGRRENTEAFF
TRBJ2-7	TRBV10-2	TRBD2	many	TGCGCCAGCGGGAGGGGCCACGAGCAGTACTTC	CASGRGHEQYF
TRBJ1-1	TRBV6-5	TRBD1	many	TGTGCCAGCAGTTACACCAGCCACAGGGGACTCAATGAAGCTTTCTTT	CASSYTSHRGLNEAFF
TRBJ2-7	TRBV5-1	TRBD1	few	TGCGCCAGCAGCTTGGGCACAGGGGTGGACGAGCAGTACTTC	CASSLGTGVDEQYF
TRBJ1-5	TRBV9	TRBD1	few	TGTGCCAGCAGCCGGACAGGGATCCAGCCCCAGCATTTT	CASSRTGIQPQHF
TRBJ2-7	TRBV28	-	few	TGTGCCAGCGGTGAACAGAACCCTTACGAGCAGTACTTC	CASGEQNPYEQYF
TRBJ2-1	TRBV20-1	TRBD1	-	TGCAGTGCTAGAGTTTATACCTCCGGGACAGCGCAGTTCTTC	CSARVYTSGTAQFF
TRBJ2-1	TRBV14	-	many	TGTGCCAGCAGCCAAGATTTCAATGAGCAGTTCTTC	CASSQDFNEQFF
TRBJ2-3	TRBV20-1	-	-	TGCAGTGCTAGGAAACAGCTAGGCACAGATACGCAGTATTTT	CSARKQLGTDTQYF
TRBJ2-1	TRBV11-2	TRBD2	few	TGTGCCAGCAGCTTAATGCGAGGACTAGCGGACAATGAGCAGTTCTTC	CASSLMRGLADNEQFF
TRBJ2-3	TRBV12-3/TRBV12-4	-	-	TGTGCCAGCAGTTTACTCAACTATCCAGCGGGCACAGATACGCAGTATTTT	CASSLLNYPAGTDTQYF
TRBJ1-2	TRBV10-2	-	few	TGCGCCAGCAGTGATCGTCACCGCTATGGCTACACCTTC	CASSDRHRYGYTF
TRBJ2-2	TRBV6-1	TRBD2	many	TGTGCCAGCAGAGCGGGGGGTCCGAACACCGGGGAGCTGTTTTTT	CASRAGGPNTGELFF
TRBJ2-7	TRBV18	TRBD1	few	TGTGCCAGCTCACCCACGGGGACAGGGGGCGGCGAGCAGTACTTC	CASSPTGTGGGEQYF
TRBJ2-5	TRBV7-2	-	-	TGTGCCAGCAGCTTAGAGGGCGTTTGGGAGACCCAGTACTTC	CASSLEGVWETQYF
TRBJ2-7	TRBV7-7	-	-	TGTGCTAGCAGCCCAGGGTATCGGGGGCTCTACGAGCAGTACTTC	CASSPGYRGLYEQYF
TRBJ2-1	TRBV7-9	-	-	TGTGCCAGCAGCTTAACTAGCATGCAGTTCTTC	CASSLTSMQFF
TRBJ1-1	TRBV5-1	-	-	TGCGCCAGCAGCGCGGGGTGGGGCACTGAAGCTTTCTTT	CASSAGWGTEAFF
TRBJ1-2	TRBV3-1	-	many	TGTGCCAGCAGCCAAGAGGGCAGGGTAGGGGGCTACACCTTC	CASSQEGRVGGYTF
TRBJ2-3	TRBV10-1	-	-	TGCGCCAGCGGTCCCGGACGGACAGATACGCAGTATTTT	CASGPGRTDTQYF
TRBJ2-7	TRBV7-2	TRBD2	-	TGTGCCACCACTTATGTGGGGGGGACCTACGAGCAGTACTTC	CATTYVGGTYEQYF
TRBJ1-1	TRBV5-1	-	-	TGCGCCAGCAGCTTGGGGGCCCCGTACACTGAAGCTTTCTTT	CASSLGAPYTEAFF
TRBJ2-1	TRBV7-2	-	-	TGTGCCAGCAGCTTAGCCCAACAGGGCGGTGAGCAGTTCTTC	CASSLAQQGGEQFF
TRBJ2-1	TRBV7-9	-	-	TGTGCCAGCAGCTTTGGGCTAGGGTTAAGCAATGAGCAGTTCTTC	CASSFGLGLSNEQFF
TRBJ1-2	TRBV29-1	-	-	TGCAGCGTATTCTCAACAGGCGGCTTGGATGGCTACACCTTC	CSVFSTGGLDGYTF
TRBJ1-6	TRBV20-1	-	-	TGCAGTGCCATCCCGCCCGGACAGTGGAATTCACCCCTCCACTTT	CSAIPPGQWNSPLHF
TRBJ1-3	TRBV5-1	-	-	TGCGCCAGCAGCCCGGGACATCTCTCTGGAAACACCATATATTTT	CASSPGHLSGNTIYF
TRBJ2-3	TRBV12-3/TRBV12-4	-	many	TGTGCCAGCAGTTTAGCGGGGGCCCGCACAGATACGCAGTATTTT	CASSLAGARTDTQYF
TRBJ2-1	TRBV7-2	TRBD2	few	TGTGCCAGCAGCCGAGTACCGGGACTAGCAAGTGAGCAGTTCTTC	CASSRVPGLASEQFF
TRBJ2-5	TRBV6-1	-	many	TGTGCCAGCAGTCTGCCGGGCTCAAGAGAGACCCAGTACTTC	CASSLPGSRETQYF
TRBJ2-3	TRBV29-1	TRBD1	-	TGCAGCGTTGACAGGGGGCCCCCAGATACGCAGTATTTT	CSVDRGPPDTQYF
TRBJ2-2	TRBV5-6	TRBD1	-	TGTGCCAGCTACGCTGGGGACAGATACACCGGGGAGCTGTTTTTT	CASYAGDRYTGELFF
TRBJ2-5	TRBV20-1	TRBD1	few	TGCAGTGCCGCAGGGGGCCAAGAGACCCAGTACTTC	CSAAGGQETQYF
TRBJ2-4	TRBV7-6	-	-	TGTGCCAGCAGCTTACCGCCGCGCGTTTCTTCAGGGGAGGTCAAAAACATTCAGTACTTC	CASSLPPRVSSGEVKNIQYF
TRBJ2-7	TRBV5-1	-	-	TGCGCCAGCAGCACGAGGGGTTCCTACGAGCAGTACTTC	CASSTRGSYEQYF
TRBJ2-1	TRBV5-1	TRBD2	few	TGCGCCAGCAGCTTGACCGGGAGGGCCGGTTACAATGAGCAGTTCTTC	CASSLTGRAGYNEQFF
TRBJ2-7	TRBV5-1	-	-	TGCGCCAGCAGCTTGAATGCGGACGCCTGGACCTACGAGCAGTACTTC	CASSLNADAWTYEQYF
TRBJ2-3	TRBV11-2	TRBD2	many	TGTGCCAGCAGCTTAATCCTAGCGGGGGTGTCAGATACGCAGTATTTT	CASSLILAGVSDTQYF
TRBJ1-2	TRBV5-6	-	few	TGTGCCAGCAGCCCTGCCCCCGGACACCATGGGGATGGCTACACCTTC	CASSPAPGHHGDGYTF
TRBJ2-1	TRBV6-1	TRBD2	few	TGTGCCAGCAACGAGGGACTAGCGGGGTCTGATGAGCAGTTCTTC	CASNEGLAGSDEQFF
TRBJ2-7	TRBV7-2	-	few	TGTGCCAGCAGCTTATGGGGGAGTAGAGAGCAGTACTTC	CASSLWGSREQYF
TRBJ2-5	TRBV5-1	TRBD1	few	TGCGCCAGCAGGTGGTCCGGGACAGGGCAAGAGACCCAGTACTTC	CASRWSGTGQETQYF
TRBJ2-1	TRBV9	TRBD2	few	TGTGCCAGCAGCCCTTCCGGGACTAGCCATGAGCAGTTCTTC	CASSPSGTSHEQFF
TRBJ1-4	TRBV5-4	TRBD1	-	TGTGCCAGCAGCTTGGAGGGGACAGGGAAACTGTTTTTT	CASSLEGTGKLFF
TRBJ1-1	TRBV27	TRBD1	few	TGTGCCAGCAGTCGACAGGGGGGGATTGGAATGAACACTGAAGCTTTCTTT	CASSRQGGIGMNTEAFF
TRBJ2-7	TRBV20-1	-	-	TGCAGTGCTAGGAGGGAGCACCGCGACGAGCAGTACTTC	CSARREHRDEQYF
TRBJ1-6	TRBV5-1	-	-	TGCGCCAGCAGCGAGGGGCAGGATGTTTCACCCCTCCACTTT	CASSEGQDVSPLHF
TRBJ1-6	TRBV20-1	TRBD1	-	TGCAGTGCCCAGACCCCGGACAGGGCTGACTCACCCCTCCACTTT	CSAQTPDRADSPLHF
TRBJ2-5	TRBV10-3	-	few	TGTGCCATCAGTGAGACAGGGACGGGGGAGACCCAGTACTTC	CAISETGTGETQYF
TRBJ2-7	TRBV7-9	TRBD2	-	TGTGCCAGCAGTAAAGAGCGGGGGCATTCCTACGAGCAGTACTTC	CASSKERGHSYEQYF